A single sample is the source of the 32 T cell receptor beta chains below, sequenced in a study of T cells in Graves' hyperthyroidism and ophthalmopathy (dated by TCRdb to about 2019). Receptor amplification or capture employed multiplex PCR. Sequencing relied on an Illumina HiSeq 2000. TCR beta CDR3 regions were amplified from RNA transcripts. For the first round of RT-PCR on the TCR CDR3, the HTBI primer set was used together with the Qiagen OneStep RT-PCR kit. TCRdb trimmed the raw reads at Q25, called clones with MiXCR and kept productive beta chains. Rows with a matching CDR3 protein are joined into one entry that keeps the most common DNA and genes. This sample holds approximately 480,000 distinct CDR3 sequences; more than 20% were observed only once. The leading ten clones occupy 26% of the sample. Sequencing was done on a sample of blood. The source is a man in his late teens or twenties with Graves' hyperthyroidism.

Many counts were recorded for this clonotype. J is TRBJ1-5 and V is TRBV12-3 or TRBV12-4, with D possibly TRBD1 on 5 matching bases. With 6 bases removed from V and 7 bases from J, the gap between germline ends came to 19 bases. The CDR3 totals 15 residues. CDR3 amino acids: CASSRDRSLGQPQHF. CDR3 bases: TGTGCCAGCAGCCGAGACAGATCACTCGGGCAGCCCCAGCATTTT.

This clonotype was counted between two and nine times. The CDR3 DNA sequence: TGTGCCAGCAGCCAAACAGGGGAAAATGGCTACACCTTC. Protein: CASSQTGENGYTF. The chain has TRBV3-1 and TRBJ1-2; 7 bases map to TRBD1. The J segment lost 6 bases and the V segment lost 2 bases, leaving 3 bases of the junction unmatched. The CDR3 contains 13 residues. Germline V gives CDR1 LGHDT, CDR2 YNNKEL (reference sequence).

The rearrangement uses TRBV12-3 or TRBV12-4 and TRBJ2-4; tentative D call: TRBD1 (5 bases). V lost 3 bases to trimming and J lost 6 bases, with 15 bases between them. This CDR3 has 15 amino acids. The CDR3 protein is CASSFLGASANIQYF. In DNA, the CDR3 is TGTGCCAGCAGTTTCCTAGGGGCTTCCGCAAACATTCAGTACTTC.

The sample holds many counts of this clonotype. The rearrangement uses TRBV6-5 and TRBJ2-7, with 9 bases that match TRBD1. Germline CDR1 MNHEY, CDR2 SVGAGI. The CDR3 is made up of 15 amino acids. Germline trimming cut 4 bases from V and 7 bases from J; bases unmatched to any gene: 11. CDR3 amino acids: CASSSPGDRAPEQYF. The CDR3 nucleotides are TGTGCCAGCAGTTCCCCGGGGGACAGGGCACCTGAGCAGTACTTC.

This clonotype has a count of ten or more. V and J are TRBV3-1 and TRBJ1-1, with TRBD1 matching 7 bases. The junction had 11 bases not matched to a gene; V was cut back by 4 bases and J by 6 bases. The CDR3 has 15 residues. Looked up from germline, CDR1 is LGHDT and CDR2 is YNNKEL (reference sequence). The CDR3 is CASSREQGRDAEAFF. CDR3 nucleotide sequence: TGTGCCAGCAGCCGGGAACAGGGGAGGGACGCTGAAGCTTTCTTT.

This clonotype was picked up many times. The chain combines TRBV28 with TRBJ2-5; 7 bases are shared with TRBD1. The CDR3 sequence is 14 residues long. V was clipped by 6 bases and J by 1 base; unmatched bases: 5. Germline values: CDR1 MDHEN, CDR2 SYDVKM. CDR3 amino acids: CASRPGQSQETQYF. DNA of the CDR3: TGTGCCAGCAGACCGGGACAGTCCCAAGAGACCCAGTACTTC.

This clonotype was picked up a small number of times. The V gene is TRBV24-1, the J gene TRBJ1-2; D is ambiguous. The V end was cut by 5 bases, the J end by 2 bases, with 8 bases between. Germline V lookup: CDR1 KGHDR, CDR2 SFDVKD. The CDR3 extends over 13 amino acids. CDR3 amino acids: CATSVGQNYGYTF. As DNA, the CDR3 is TGTGCCACCAGTGTGGGCCAAAACTATGGCTACACCTTC.

The sample holds many counts of this clonotype. V and J are TRBV3-1 and TRBJ1-1; a possible D gene is TRBD1 (6 bases). V lost 0 bases, J lost 3 bases, and 11 bases lay in between. Germline CDR1 is LGHDT and CDR2 is YNNKEL (reference sequence). The CDR3 sequence is 15 residues long. As DNA, the CDR3 is TGTGCCAGCAGCCAAGAGCGGGGGGCCTACACTGAAGCTTTCTTT. Its translation: CASSQERGAYTEAFF.

A remark on this clonotype: A read error is possible here, since a much larger clone lies one base away. Lacking the conserved final phenylalanine or tryptophan, this CDR3 likely reflects a read error. The V gene is TRBV19, the J gene TRBJ1-1; D unresolved. Germline loops: CDR1 LNHDA, CDR2 SQIVND (reference sequence). The V and J ends lost 9 bases and 0 bases respectively, with 11 bases between them. This CDR3 contains 13 residues. DNA of the CDR3: TGTGCCAGCCTATCCAGCATGAACACTGAAGCTTTCTTG. Translating gives CASLSSMNTEAFL.

The chain joins TRBV5-1 to TRBJ2-7; 7 bases agree with TRBD1. Germline trimming cut 3 bases from V and 2 bases from J; bases unmatched to any gene: 2. This CDR3 contains 13 residues. Per germline, CDR1 SGHRS and CDR2 YFSETQ. CDR3 nucleotide sequence: TGCGCCAGCAGCTGGGGGACAGCCTACGAGCAGTACTTC. Its protein is CASSWGTAYEQYF.

CDR3 nucleotides: TGTGCCAGCTCACCACCGGCAGGGACCAACGTCCTGACTTTC. Its protein is CASSPPAGTNVLTF. The J gene is TRBJ2-6, the V gene TRBV18; a weak D match, TRBD1 (5 bases). Trimming took 0 bases from V and 8 from J, leaving 8 bases between them. The CDR3 runs 14 residues. The V gene's germline CDR1 is KGHSH and CDR2 LQKENI.

The chain couples TRBV28 to TRBJ1-5; D is possibly TRBD1 (5 bases). This CDR3 is built from 16 residues. Germline loops: CDR1 MDHEN, CDR2 SYDVKM. V lost 7 bases, J lost 2 bases, and 18 bases lay in between. The CDR3 nucleotides are TGTGCCAGCAATCCTCTTGGGGGGACGGGCAATCAGCCCCAGCATTTT. Translated, it gives CASNPLGGTGNQPQHF.

V is TRBV15 and J is TRBJ2-2; D is ambiguous. There are 13 residues in the CDR3. Trimming left V 5 bases short and J 5 bases short, with 9 bases between. Germline assignment: CDR1 LNHNV and CDR2 YYDKDF (reference sequence). CDR3 in amino acids: CATSSEGTGELFF. The CDR3 DNA is TGTGCCACCAGCTCGGAAGGTACCGGGGAGCTGTTTTTT. Supplemented by reference TRBV15 and TRBJ2-2, the full variable domain reads DAMVIQNPRYQVTQFGKPVTLSCSQTLNHNVMYWYQQKSSQAPKLLFHYYDKDFNNEADTPDNFQSRRPNTSFCFLDIRSPGLGDTAMYLCATSSEGTGELFFGEGSRLTVL.

This clonotype was observed many times. The CDR3 DNA reads as TGCAGTGCTCTACAGGGGAGAAATCAGCCCCAGCATTTT. Its protein is CSALQGRNQPQHF. The gene calls are TRBV20-1 and TRBJ1-5, with 7 positions matching TRBD1. This CDR3 is built from 13 residues. Germline V gene sequence: CDR1 DFQATT, CDR2 SNEGSKA (reference sequence). Losses at the gene ends were 5 bases for V and 4 bases for J; bases not matched to a gene: 5.

The V gene is TRBV6-1, the J gene TRBJ1-2, with no clear D. The germline V and J ends were trimmed by 5 bases and 2 bases, with 9 bases remaining between them. The CDR3 length is 13 residues. The germline V gene has CDR1 MNHNS and CDR2 SASEGT. This CDR3 reads CASSNGPNYGYTF. The CDR3 DNA follows: TGTGCCAGCAGTAATGGACCCAACTATGGCTACACCTTC.

This clonotype was recorded a few times. The J gene is TRBJ2-6, the V gene TRBV11-2, with D maybe TRBD2 (6 bases). Germline loops: CDR1 SGHAT, CDR2 FQNNGV. The CDR3 length is 18 residues. V was trimmed by 2 bases and J by 0 bases, leaving 14 bases between them. CDR3 amino acids: CASSLLHPGGSGANVLTF. The CDR3 coding sequence is TGTGCCAGCAGCTTACTACACCCCGGGGGCTCTGGGGCCAACGTCCTGACTTTC.

This clonotype was counted at least ten times. V is TRBV14 and J is TRBJ2-7, with D tentatively TRBD1 (6 bases). Trimming removed 1 base from V and 3 bases from J, with 10 bases in between. This CDR3 spans 14 amino acids. Germline V gene lookup returns CDR1 SGHDN and CDR2 FVKESK. Here the CDR3 reads CASSQGEGVYEQYF. In DNA form, the CDR3 reads TGTGCCAGCAGCCAAGGAGAGGGGGTCTACGAGCAGTACTTC.

This clonotype showed up many times. The chain couples TRBV6-1 to TRBJ2-7; 7 bases line up with TRBD1. The CDR3 has 15 residues. The V and J ends lost 2 bases and 2 bases, in that order; junction bases with no gene match: 6. Germline CDR1 is MNHNS and CDR2 is SASEGT. CDR3 in DNA: TGTGCCAGCAGTGAATATCATACAGGGGCCTACGAGCAGTACTTC. Its protein is CASSEYHTGAYEQYF.

This clonotype was counted many times. The chain employs TRBV5-6 and TRBJ2-2, with 7 bases that match TRBD2. Germline V gene sequence: CDR1 SGHDT, CDR2 YYEEEE. The V gene end was trimmed by 5 bases and the J gene end by 1 base; junction bases not matched to a gene: 8. This CDR3 comprises 16 residues. Here the CDR3 DNA reads TGTGCCAGCAGTTGGGGGGGTTTAATGAACACCGGGGAGCTGTTTTTT. It specifies CASSWGGLMNTGELFF.

This clonotype was seen more than once but under ten times. The chain recombines TRBV28 with TRBJ1-5, with TRBD1 matching over 7 bases. This CDR3 spans 17 amino acids. J was trimmed by 3 bases and V by 4 bases; bases with no gene match: 12. From germline, CDR1 is MDHEN and CDR2 SYDVKM. CDR3 nucleotide sequence: TGTGCCAGCAGTTCCTCCAAGGGGACAGCTAACAATCAGCCCCAGCATTTT. Amino acids: CASSSSKGTANNQPQHF.

There are many counts of this clonotype. The chain recombines TRBV28 with TRBJ1-2; D perhaps matches TRBD1 (6 bases). The CDR3 is 12 amino acids. Trimming pared 6 bases from V and 8 bases from J, leaving 13 bases between. CDR1 is MDHEN and CDR2 is SYDVKM in the germline V gene. CDR3 amino acids: CASSEKGDGYTF. The CDR3 nucleotides read TGTGCCAGCAGCGAAAAGGGGGACGGCTACACCTTC.

The rearrangement links TRBV12-3 or TRBV12-4 to TRBJ2-5; 12 bases are a match to TRBD2. J was trimmed by 5 bases and V by 6 bases; bases with no gene match: 7. The CDR3 length is 15 residues. DNA for the CDR3: TGTGCCAGCAGCACGACTAGCGGGGGTTGGGAGACCCAGTACTTC. As protein: CASSTTSGGWETQYF.

This clonotype has at least ten counts. This chain connects TRBV27 to TRBJ2-5, with TRBD1 matching 7 bases. J was trimmed by 2 bases and V by 5 bases; bases with no gene match: 5. Germline CDR1 MNHEY, CDR2 SMNVEV (reference sequence). The CDR3 has 14 amino acids. The DNA of the CDR3 is TGTGCCAGCAGTCCGCAGGGGGTTCAAGAGACCCAGTACTTC. Translation gives CASSPQGVQETQYF.

V usage is TRBV9 and J usage is TRBJ1-2; D is perhaps TRBD1 (5 bases). V dropped 0 bases and J dropped 8 bases, with 17 bases sitting between them. CDR1 is SGDLS and CDR2 is YYNGEE in the germline V gene. The CDR3 totals 15 residues. The CDR3 is CASSVAGLLVEGYTF. The DNA of the CDR3 is TGTGCCAGCAGCGTAGCAGGGCTTCTTGTGGAGGGCTACACCTTC.

This clonotype was picked up a small number of times. The gene calls are TRBV12-3 or TRBV12-4 and TRBJ1-2, with D maybe TRBD1 (6 bases). V was clipped by 5 bases and J by 4 bases, with 14 bases between them. The CDR3 covers 14 residues. CDR3: CASSASSGAYGYTF. The DNA of the CDR3 is TGTGCCAGCAGTGCCTCGTCAGGGGCCTATGGCTACACCTTC.

This clonotype was observed once. The chain couples TRBV19 to TRBJ1-5; 7 positions match TRBD1. The CDR3 contains 14 residues. Germline values: CDR1 LNHDA, CDR2 SQIVND (reference sequence). J lost 4 bases, V lost 6 bases, and 6 bases had no gene match. The CDR3, as DNA: TGTGCCAGTAGGTGGACAGGCCCGAATCAGCCCCAGCATTTT. Translating gives CASRWTGPNQPQHF. The full variable domain, in which reference TRBV19 and TRBJ1-5 provide the parts outside the CDR3, is DGGITQSPKYLFRKEGQNVTLSCEQNLNHDAMYWYRQDPGQGLRLIYYSQIVNDFQKGDIAEGYSVSREKKESFPLTVTSAQKNPTAFYLCASRWTGPNQPQHFGDGTRLSIL.

This clonotype was counted only a few times. J is TRBJ1-1 and V is TRBV15; D gene uncertain. The germline CDR1 and CDR2 sequences are LNHNV and YYDKDF (reference sequence). The CDR3 covers 17 residues. V was trimmed by 0 bases and J by 5 bases, leaving 19 bases between them. The CDR3 reads CATSRDKVWEDWTEAFF. CDR3 nucleotides: TGTGCCACCAGCAGAGATAAAGTATGGGAGGATTGGACTGAAGCTTTCTTT.

This clonotype has ten or more counts. The gene calls are TRBV6-1 and TRBJ1-2; D is unclear. The CDR3 sequence is 14 residues long. V was trimmed by 6 bases and J by 8 bases, leaving 19 bases between them. Per the germline V gene, CDR1 is MNHNS and CDR2 is SASEGT. The CDR3 DNA is TGTGCCAGCAGCCCCGTGGATCGGCCCGAAGGCTACACCTTC. The encoded protein is CASSPVDRPEGYTF.

This clonotype was detected many times. CDR3 in amino acids: CSARDPSGSSYEQYF. The CDR3 DNA reads as TGCAGTGCTAGAGATCCTAGCGGAAGCTCCTACGAGCAGTACTTC. The chain combines TRBV20-1 with TRBJ2-7, with 7 bases matching TRBD2. CDR1 and CDR2 from the germline V gene are DFQATT and SNEGSKA (reference sequence). Trimming cost V 0 bases and J 0 bases; bases outside gene matches: 5. The CDR3 is 15 residues long.

This clonotype has ten or more counts. A read error may produce the germline difference seen at one junction end. The chain uses TRBV6-1 and TRBJ1-2; possible D gene TRBD1, 5 bases. This CDR3 has 16 amino acids. The germline V gene encodes CDR1 MNHNS and CDR2 SASEGT. The chain's CDR3 is CPSSEEEGRANYGYTF. CDR3 coding DNA: TGTCCCAGCAGTGAAGAGGAGGGGCGGGCTAACTATGGCTACACCTTC.

This clonotype appeared many times. The gene calls are TRBV19 and TRBJ1-1; D remains unclear. Germline CDR1 is LNHDA and CDR2 is SQIVND (reference sequence). CDR3 length: 13 residues. With 1 base removed from V and 6 bases from J, the gap between germline ends came to 9 bases. In DNA form, the CDR3 reads TGTGCCAGTAGTATAGCTCGCACAGCTGAAGCTTTCTTT. Its protein is CASSIARTAEAFF.

This chain connects TRBV12-5 to TRBJ2-2, with D hard to call. The germline V gene encodes CDR1 LGHNT and CDR2 FRNRAP. CDR3 length: 15 residues. Trimming left V 5 bases short and J 5 bases short, with 15 bases between. The CDR3: CASGGPMSTTGELFF. CDR3 DNA: TGTGCTAGTGGTGGCCCTATGTCGACGACCGGGGAGCTGTTTTTT.